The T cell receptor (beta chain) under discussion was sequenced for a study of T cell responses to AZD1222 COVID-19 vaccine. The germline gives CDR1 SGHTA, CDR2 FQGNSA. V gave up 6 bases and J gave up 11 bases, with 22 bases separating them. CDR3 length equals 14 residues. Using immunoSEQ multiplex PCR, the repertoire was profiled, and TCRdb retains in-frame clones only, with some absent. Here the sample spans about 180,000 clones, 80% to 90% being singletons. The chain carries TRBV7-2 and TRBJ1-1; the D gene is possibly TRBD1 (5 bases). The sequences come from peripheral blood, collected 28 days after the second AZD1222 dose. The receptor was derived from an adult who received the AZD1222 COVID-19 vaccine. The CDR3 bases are TGTGCCAGCAGTTCAGAAGCCGCAGGGCGTATGGCTTTCTTT. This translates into CASSSEAAGRMAFF.